Listed below are T cell receptor beta chains from one sample, sequenced in a study of shared clonotypes between healthy human individuals. The table came from immunoSEQ multiplex PCR; TCRdb's copy has only in-frame clones and leaves some out. The sample consists of approximately 110,000 clones, about 72% of them appearing once. The specimen sequenced was memory CD8+ T cells sorted from blood. These TCRs come from a woman aged 25 to 39 in good health. Both conserved end residues are part of each CDR3. D genes are given only for firm matches. Size is omitted from some rows. Given values are once, few, many or a class for expanded clones.

clone size: -; CDR3 length: 12; J gene: TRBJ2-1; D gene: -; V gene: TRBV27; CDR3 protein: CASSLLGDEQFF; CDR3 DNA: TGTGCCAGCAGTTTATTAGGGGATGAGCAGTTCTTC
clone size: -; CDR3 length: 14; J gene: TRBJ2-3; D gene: -; V gene: TRBV27; CDR3 protein: CASSLYWSTDTQYF; CDR3 DNA: TGTGCCAGCAGTTTATACTGGAGCACAGATACGCAGTATTTT
clone size: few; CDR3 length: 13; J gene: TRBJ2-1; D gene: -; V gene: TRBV4-2; CDR3 protein: CASSQDLGNEQFF; CDR3 DNA: TGTGCCAGCAGCCAAGATCTCGGGAATGAGCAGTTCTTC
clone size: -; CDR3 length: 11; J gene: TRBJ1-1; D gene: TRBD1; V gene: TRBV20-1; CDR3 protein: CSASGQGEAFF; CDR3 DNA: TGCAGTGCTAGCGGACAGGGGGAAGCTTTCTTT
clone size: -; CDR3 length: 12; J gene: TRBJ1-5; D gene: -; V gene: TRBV28; CDR3 protein: CASSFHNQPQHF; CDR3 DNA: TGTGCCAGCAGTTTCCACAATCAGCCCCAGCATTTT
clone size: many; CDR3 length: 14; J gene: TRBJ2-7; D gene: -; V gene: TRBV7-9; CDR3 protein: CASSWKDFTYEQYF; CDR3 DNA: TGTGCCAGCAGCTGGAAGGACTTTACCTACGAGCAGTACTTC
clone size: -; CDR3 length: 14; J gene: TRBJ2-7; D gene: -; V gene: TRBV4-1; CDR3 protein: CASSQDSNVYEQYF; CDR3 DNA: TGCGCCAGCAGCCAAGATTCCAATGTCTACGAGCAGTACTTC
clone size: once; CDR3 length: 17; J gene: TRBJ1-4; D gene: -; V gene: TRBV2; CDR3 protein: CASSDGSGARTNEKLFF; CDR3 DNA: TGTGCCAGCAGTGATGGATCAGGGGCGAGAACTAATGAAAAACTGTTTTTT
clone size: once; CDR3 length: 13; J gene: TRBJ2-5; D gene: -; V gene: TRBV5-4; CDR3 protein: CASSWESEETQYF; CDR3 DNA: TGTGCCAGCAGCTGGGAAAGCGAAGAGACCCAGTACTTC
clone size: -; CDR3 length: 17; J gene: TRBJ2-7; D gene: -; V gene: TRBV28; CDR3 protein: CASSTLLQTGTPYEQYF; CDR3 DNA: TGTGCCAGCAGTACTTTATTACAAACCGGGACCCCCTACGAGCAGTACTTC
clone size: -; CDR3 length: 15; J gene: TRBJ2-1; D gene: -; V gene: TRBV28; CDR3 protein: CASSFPGSSYNEQFF; CDR3 DNA: TGTGCCAGCAGTTTTCCGGGGAGCTCCTACAATGAGCAGTTCTTC
clone size: -; CDR3 length: 15; J gene: TRBJ1-2; D gene: TRBD1; V gene: TRBV15; CDR3 protein: CATSREPTGRGGYTF; CDR3 DNA: TGTGCCACCAGCAGAGAACCGACAGGGCGGGGAGGCTACACCTTC
clone size: -; CDR3 length: 15; J gene: TRBJ1-3; D gene: -; V gene: TRBV6-5; CDR3 protein: CASSYRVDSGNTIYF; CDR3 DNA: TGTGCCAGCAGTTATAGGGTGGACTCTGGAAACACCATATATTTT
clone size: medium-sized; CDR3 length: 16; J gene: TRBJ1-3; D gene: -; V gene: TRBV30; CDR3 protein: CAWSSSLGPSGNTIYF; CDR3 DNA: TGTGCCTGGAGTAGCTCTCTGGGTCCCTCTGGAAACACCATATATTTT
clone size: medium-sized; CDR3 length: 11; J gene: TRBJ1-1; D gene: -; V gene: TRBV28; CDR3 protein: CASSQTTEAFF; CDR3 DNA: TGTGCCAGCAGTCAGACCACTGAAGCTTTCTTT
clone size: -; CDR3 length: 13; J gene: TRBJ1-5; D gene: -; V gene: TRBV6-1; CDR3 protein: CASSEQGLQPQHF; CDR3 DNA: TGTGCCAGCAGTGAACAGGGACTTCAGCCCCAGCATTTT
clone size: many; CDR3 length: 17; J gene: TRBJ2-5; D gene: -; V gene: TRBV4-2; CDR3 protein: CASSQELGEGPQETQYF; CDR3 DNA: TGTGCCAGCAGCCAAGAATTGGGAGAGGGGCCCCAAGAGACCCAGTACTTC
clone size: -; CDR3 length: 18; J gene: TRBJ2-1; D gene: TRBD2; V gene: TRBV28; CDR3 protein: CASSTRDYQYSSYNEQFF; CDR3 DNA: TGTGCCAGCAGTACCCGGGACTATCAATACAGCTCCTACAATGAGCAGTTCTTC
clone size: once; CDR3 length: 14; J gene: TRBJ2-3; D gene: -; V gene: TRBV6-6; CDR3 protein: CASSYTGDTDTQYF; CDR3 DNA: TGTGCCAGCAGTTACACGGGGGACACAGATACGCAGTATTTT
clone size: once; CDR3 length: 16; J gene: TRBJ2-3; D gene: -; V gene: TRBV6-5; CDR3 protein: CASSYLGGWDTDTQYF; CDR3 DNA: TGTGCCAGCAGTTACCTTGGCGGTTGGGACACAGATACGCAGTATTTT
clone size: few; CDR3 length: 15; J gene: TRBJ1-5; D gene: -; V gene: TRBV5-1; CDR3 protein: CASSGRTPSNQPQHF; CDR3 DNA: TGCGCCAGCAGCGGACGGACACCTAGCAATCAGCCCCAGCATTTT
clone size: -; CDR3 length: 14; J gene: TRBJ2-1; D gene: -; V gene: TRBV7-3; CDR3 protein: CASSLGGIYNEQFF; CDR3 DNA: TGTGCCAGCAGCTTAGGCGGGATATACAATGAGCAGTTCTTC
clone size: few; CDR3 length: 15; J gene: TRBJ2-1; D gene: TRBD1; V gene: TRBV6-1; CDR3 protein: CASSEGTGSPAAQFF; CDR3 DNA: TGTGCCAGCAGTGAGGGGACAGGCAGCCCCGCGGCGCAGTTCTTC
clone size: -; CDR3 length: 15; J gene: TRBJ2-2; D gene: TRBD2; V gene: TRBV27; CDR3 protein: CASSSLAGATGELFF; CDR3 DNA: TGTGCCAGCAGTTCCCTAGCGGGAGCGACCGGGGAGCTGTTTTTT
clone size: once; CDR3 length: 18; J gene: TRBJ2-1; D gene: TRBD2; V gene: TRBV27; CDR3 protein: CASSLSLLASSSYNEQFF; CDR3 DNA: TGTGCCAGCAGTTTATCCTTACTAGCGTCGAGCTCCTACAATGAGCAGTTCTTC
clone size: few; CDR3 length: 16; J gene: TRBJ2-1; D gene: -; V gene: TRBV7-9; CDR3 protein: CASSPRGGSAYNEQFF; CDR3 DNA: TGTGCCAGCAGCCCGAGAGGAGGGAGTGCGTACAATGAGCAGTTCTTC
clone size: once; CDR3 length: 13; J gene: TRBJ2-1; D gene: -; V gene: TRBV11-2; CDR3 protein: CASSLGLYNEQFF; CDR3 DNA: TGTGCCAGCAGCTTAGGTCTCTACAATGAGCAGTTCTTC
clone size: -; CDR3 length: 13; J gene: TRBJ2-7; D gene: -; V gene: TRBV5-8; CDR3 protein: CASSFQGTYEQYF; CDR3 DNA: TGTGCCAGCAGCTTCCAGGGAACCTACGAGCAGTACTTC
clone size: -; CDR3 length: 15; J gene: TRBJ1-2; D gene: -; V gene: TRBV28; CDR3 protein: CASSFGTRSPYGYTF; CDR3 DNA: TGTGCCAGCAGTTTTGGGACGCGATCCCCTTATGGCTACACCTTC
clone size: -; CDR3 length: 16; J gene: TRBJ1-4; D gene: -; V gene: TRBV5-1; CDR3 protein: CASSLSSQGTNEKLFF; CDR3 DNA: TGCGCCAGCAGCTTGTCGTCTCAGGGAACTAATGAAAAACTGTTTTTT
clone size: -; CDR3 length: 14; J gene: TRBJ2-3; D gene: TRBD1; V gene: TRBV28; CDR3 protein: CASSPRRGLDTQYF; CDR3 DNA: TGTGCCAGCAGCCCACGCAGGGGGTTGGATACGCAGTATTTT
clone size: -; CDR3 length: 14; J gene: TRBJ2-1; D gene: TRBD1; V gene: TRBV12-5; CDR3 protein: CAANTGGSFYEQFF; CDR3 DNA: TGTGCCGCGAATACAGGGGGCTCGTTCTATGAGCAGTTCTTC
clone size: -; CDR3 length: 14; J gene: TRBJ2-5; D gene: -; V gene: TRBV29-1; CDR3 protein: CSVEFLATQETQYF; CDR3 DNA: TGCAGCGTTGAATTTCTAGCTACCCAAGAGACCCAGTACTTC
clone size: -; CDR3 length: 15; J gene: TRBJ2-5; D gene: TRBD2; V gene: TRBV25-1; CDR3 protein: CASTPQRGSGETQYF; CDR3 DNA: TGTGCCAGCACCCCTCAACGCGGGAGTGGGGAGACCCAGTACTTC
clone size: -; CDR3 length: 15; J gene: TRBJ1-2; D gene: TRBD1; V gene: TRBV2; CDR3 protein: CASSKQGQNNYGYTF; CDR3 DNA: TGTGCCAGCAGTAAACAGGGACAGAACAACTATGGCTACACCTTC
clone size: -; CDR3 length: 14; J gene: TRBJ1-4; D gene: -; V gene: TRBV6-6; CDR3 protein: CASSMGGRGEKLFF; CDR3 DNA: TGTGCCAGCAGTATGGGGGGAAGAGGCGAAAAACTGTTTTTT
clone size: -; CDR3 length: 13; J gene: TRBJ1-2; D gene: -; V gene: TRBV28; CDR3 protein: CASSFGGLKGYTF; CDR3 DNA: TGTGCCAGCAGTTTTGGGGGCCTAAAGGGCTACACCTTC
clone size: -; CDR3 length: 14; J gene: TRBJ2-3; D gene: TRBD2; V gene: TRBV2; CDR3 protein: CARPAGVDTDTQYF; CDR3 DNA: TGTGCCAGACCAGCGGGAGTGGACACAGATACGCAGTATTTT
clone size: -; CDR3 length: 14; J gene: TRBJ1-2; D gene: -; V gene: TRBV11-2; CDR3 protein: CASSLDRSNYGYTF; CDR3 DNA: TGTGCCAGCAGCTTAGACAGGTCTAACTATGGCTACACCTTC
clone size: -; CDR3 length: 12; J gene: TRBJ2-3; D gene: -; V gene: TRBV5-1; CDR3 protein: CASSPEGNTQYF; CDR3 DNA: TGCGCCAGCAGCCCGGAGGGGAATACGCAGTATTTT
clone size: -; CDR3 length: 16; J gene: TRBJ2-7; D gene: -; V gene: TRBV4-2; CDR3 protein: CASSQDSSGLTYEQYF; CDR3 DNA: TGTGCCAGCAGCCAAGATAGCAGCGGCCTCACCTACGAGCAGTACTTC
clone size: -; CDR3 length: 17; J gene: TRBJ2-3; D gene: -; V gene: TRBV15; CDR3 protein: CATSKTAGQPSTDTQYF; CDR3 DNA: TGTGCCACCAGCAAAACGGCGGGCCAACCTAGCACAGATACGCAGTATTTT
clone size: -; CDR3 length: 15; J gene: TRBJ1-1; D gene: -; V gene: TRBV2; CDR3 protein: CASSESGGLNTEAFF; CDR3 DNA: TGTGCCAGCAGTGAATCGGGGGGGCTGAACACTGAAGCTTTCTTT
clone size: many; CDR3 length: 12; J gene: TRBJ2-2; D gene: -; V gene: TRBV11-2; CDR3 protein: CASSYSGGELFF; CDR3 DNA: TGTGCCAGCAGTTATTCCGGCGGGGAGCTGTTTTTT
clone size: few; CDR3 length: 18; J gene: TRBJ2-6; D gene: TRBD2; V gene: TRBV2; CDR3 protein: CASRAPVGGTSGANVLTF; CDR3 DNA: TGTGCCAGCCGCGCCCCCGTCGGGGGGACGTCCGGGGCCAACGTCCTGACTTTC
clone size: -; CDR3 length: 15; J gene: TRBJ2-7; D gene: TRBD2; V gene: TRBV7-2; CDR3 protein: CASTQTGTRAYEQYF; CDR3 DNA: TGTGCCAGCACCCAGACCGGGACTAGGGCCTACGAGCAGTACTTC
clone size: -; CDR3 length: 15; J gene: TRBJ2-2; D gene: TRBD2; V gene: TRBV28; CDR3 protein: CASTLAGVVAGELFF; CDR3 DNA: TGTGCCAGCACCTTAGCGGGAGTAGTCGCCGGGGAGCTGTTTTTT
clone size: -; CDR3 length: 17; J gene: TRBJ2-1; D gene: -; V gene: TRBV7-8; CDR3 protein: CASSLESDFLTYNEQFF; CDR3 DNA: TGTGCCAGCAGCTTAGAGTCTGACTTCCTCACCTACAATGAGCAGTTCTTC
clone size: few; CDR3 length: 13; J gene: TRBJ2-7; D gene: -; V gene: TRBV2; CDR3 protein: CASSEGRAYEQYF; CDR3 DNA: TGTGCCAGCAGTGAAGGGCGGGCCTACGAGCAGTACTTC
clone size: -; CDR3 length: 15; J gene: TRBJ2-7; D gene: -; V gene: TRBV19; CDR3 protein: CASSSISGEAHEQYF; CDR3 DNA: TGTGCCAGTAGTAGTATATCGGGAGAAGCACACGAGCAGTACTTC
clone size: -; CDR3 length: 17; J gene: TRBJ1-2; D gene: -; V gene: TRBV27; CDR3 protein: CASSLLFPRARNYGYTF; CDR3 DNA: TGTGCCAGCAGTTTACTATTCCCCCGGGCACGGAATTATGGCTACACCTTC
clone size: -; CDR3 length: 14; J gene: TRBJ2-7; D gene: -; V gene: TRBV4-1; CDR3 protein: CASSQERVSYEQYF; CDR3 DNA: TGCGCCAGCAGCCAAGAGCGGGTATCCTACGAGCAGTACTTC
clone size: -; CDR3 length: 12; J gene: TRBJ1-1; D gene: -; V gene: TRBV6-1; CDR3 protein: CASSDGPYEAFF; CDR3 DNA: TGTGCCAGCAGTGATGGACCATACGAAGCTTTCTTT
clone size: few; CDR3 length: 15; J gene: TRBJ2-2; D gene: -; V gene: TRBV15; CDR3 protein: CATSRDGANTGELFF; CDR3 DNA: TGTGCCACCAGCAGAGATGGGGCGAACACCGGGGAGCTGTTTTTT
clone size: many; CDR3 length: 14; J gene: TRBJ2-2; D gene: -; V gene: TRBV7-2; CDR3 protein: CASSSFTEAGELFF; CDR3 DNA: TGTGCCAGCAGCTCATTCACAGAAGCCGGGGAGCTGTTTTTT